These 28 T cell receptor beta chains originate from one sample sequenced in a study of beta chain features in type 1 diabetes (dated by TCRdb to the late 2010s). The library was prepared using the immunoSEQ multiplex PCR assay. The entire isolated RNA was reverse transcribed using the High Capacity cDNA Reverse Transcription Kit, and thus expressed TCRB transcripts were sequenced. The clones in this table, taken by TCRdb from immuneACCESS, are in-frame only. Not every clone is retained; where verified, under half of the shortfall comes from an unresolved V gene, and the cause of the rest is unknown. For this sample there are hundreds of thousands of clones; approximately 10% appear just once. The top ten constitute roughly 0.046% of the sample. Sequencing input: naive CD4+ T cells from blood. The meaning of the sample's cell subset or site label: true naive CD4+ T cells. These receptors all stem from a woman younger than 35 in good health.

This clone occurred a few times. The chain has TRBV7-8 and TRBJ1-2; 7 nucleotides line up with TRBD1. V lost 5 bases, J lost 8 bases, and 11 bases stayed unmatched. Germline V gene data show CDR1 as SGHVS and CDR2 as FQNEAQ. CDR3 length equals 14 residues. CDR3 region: CASSKMTGLRGYTF. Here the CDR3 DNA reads TGTGCCAGCAGCAAGATGACAGGGCTCCGGGGCTACACCTTC.

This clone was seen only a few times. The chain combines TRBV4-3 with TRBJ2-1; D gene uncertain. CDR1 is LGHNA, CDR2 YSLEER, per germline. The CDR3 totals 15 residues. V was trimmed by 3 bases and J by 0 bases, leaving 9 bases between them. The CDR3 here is CASSHLPTSYNEQFF. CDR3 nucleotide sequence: TGCGCCAGCAGCCACCTCCCGACCTCCTACAATGAGCAGTTCTTC.

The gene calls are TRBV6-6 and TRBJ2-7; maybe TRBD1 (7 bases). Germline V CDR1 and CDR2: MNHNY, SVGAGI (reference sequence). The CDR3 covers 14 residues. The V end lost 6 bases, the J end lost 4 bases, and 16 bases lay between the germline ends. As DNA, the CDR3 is TGTGCCAGCAGAACACAGGGGACTGGTTACGAGCAGTACTTC. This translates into CASRTQGTGYEQYF.

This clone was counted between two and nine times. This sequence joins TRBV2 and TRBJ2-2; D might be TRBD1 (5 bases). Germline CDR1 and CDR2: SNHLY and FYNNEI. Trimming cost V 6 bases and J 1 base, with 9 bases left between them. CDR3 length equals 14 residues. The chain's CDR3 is CASRTDQNTGELFF. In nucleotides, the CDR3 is TGTGCCAGCAGGACAGACCAGAACACCGGGGAGCTGTTTTTT.

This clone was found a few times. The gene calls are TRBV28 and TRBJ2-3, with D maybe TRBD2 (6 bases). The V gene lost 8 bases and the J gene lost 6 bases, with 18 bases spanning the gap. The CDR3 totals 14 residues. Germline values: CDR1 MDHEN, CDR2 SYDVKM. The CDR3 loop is CASRRGLGEDTQYF. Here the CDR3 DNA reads TGTGCCAGCCGGAGGGGACTGGGGGAGGATACGCAGTATTTT.

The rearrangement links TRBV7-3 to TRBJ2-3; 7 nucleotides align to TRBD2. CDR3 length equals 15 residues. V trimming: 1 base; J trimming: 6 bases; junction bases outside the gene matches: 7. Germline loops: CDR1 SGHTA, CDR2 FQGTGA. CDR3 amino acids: CASSLNGREPDTQYF. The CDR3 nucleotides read TGTGCCAGCAGCTTAAATGGGCGGGAGCCCGATACGCAGTATTTT.

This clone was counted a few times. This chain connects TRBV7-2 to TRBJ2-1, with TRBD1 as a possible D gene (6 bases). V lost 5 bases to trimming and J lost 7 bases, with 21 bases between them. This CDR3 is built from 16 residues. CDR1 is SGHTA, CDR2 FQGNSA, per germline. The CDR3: CASSPYRAGSGNEQFF. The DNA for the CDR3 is TGTGCCAGCAGCCCCTACAGGGCTGGTTCGGGGAATGAGCAGTTCTTC.

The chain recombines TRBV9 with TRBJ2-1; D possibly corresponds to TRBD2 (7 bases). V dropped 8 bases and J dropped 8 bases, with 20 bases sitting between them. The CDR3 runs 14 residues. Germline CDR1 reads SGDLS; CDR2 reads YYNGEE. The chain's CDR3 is CARVGGGTLDEQFF. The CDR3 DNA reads TGTGCCAGAGTGGGCGGGGGCACCTTGGATGAGCAGTTCTTC.

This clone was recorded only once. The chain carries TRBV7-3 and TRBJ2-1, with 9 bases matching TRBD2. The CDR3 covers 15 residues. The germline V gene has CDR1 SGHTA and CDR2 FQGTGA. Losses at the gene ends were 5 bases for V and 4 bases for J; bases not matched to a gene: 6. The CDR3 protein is CASSATSGAYNEQFF. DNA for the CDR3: TGTGCCAGCAGCGCGACTAGCGGAGCATACAATGAGCAGTTCTTC.

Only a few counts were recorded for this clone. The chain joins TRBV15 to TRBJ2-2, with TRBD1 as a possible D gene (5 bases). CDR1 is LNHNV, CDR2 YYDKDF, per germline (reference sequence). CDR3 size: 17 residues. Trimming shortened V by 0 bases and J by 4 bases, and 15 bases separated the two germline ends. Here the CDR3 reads CATSRDSGRVVTGELFF. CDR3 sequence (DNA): TGTGCCACCAGCAGAGATTCGGGCAGGGTAGTCACCGGGGAGCTGTTTTTT.

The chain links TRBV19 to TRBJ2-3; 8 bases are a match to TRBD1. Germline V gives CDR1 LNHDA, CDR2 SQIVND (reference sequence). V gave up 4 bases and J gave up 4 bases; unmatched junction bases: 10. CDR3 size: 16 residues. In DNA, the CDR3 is TGTGCCAGTAGTACCCGGACAGGGATGGGGTCAGATACGCAGTATTTT. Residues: CASSTRTGMGSDTQYF.

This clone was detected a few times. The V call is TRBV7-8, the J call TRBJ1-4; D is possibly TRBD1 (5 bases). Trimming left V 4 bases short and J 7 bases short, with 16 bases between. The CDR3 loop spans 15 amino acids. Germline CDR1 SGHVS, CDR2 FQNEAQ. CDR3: CASSSFGTSAEKLFF. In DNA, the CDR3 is TGTGCCAGCAGCTCCTTTGGGACGTCGGCTGAAAAACTGTTTTTT.

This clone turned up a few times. CDR3 sequence: CASSFSGGQETQYF. The CDR3 DNA follows: TGTGCCAGCAGTTTTTCAGGAGGCCAAGAGACCCAGTACTTC. This rearrangement joins TRBV27 to TRBJ2-5; possibly TRBD2 for D (5 bases). CDR1 is MNHEY, CDR2 SMNVEV, per germline (reference sequence). This CDR3 region has 14 residues. The V end lost 3 bases, the J end lost 1 base, and 9 bases lay between the germline ends.

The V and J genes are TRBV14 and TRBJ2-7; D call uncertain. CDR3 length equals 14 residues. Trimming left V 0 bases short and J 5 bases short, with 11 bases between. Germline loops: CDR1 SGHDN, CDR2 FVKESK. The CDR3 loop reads CASSQERVSNEQYF. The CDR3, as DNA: TGTGCCAGCAGCCAAGAAAGGGTCAGTAACGAGCAGTACTTC.

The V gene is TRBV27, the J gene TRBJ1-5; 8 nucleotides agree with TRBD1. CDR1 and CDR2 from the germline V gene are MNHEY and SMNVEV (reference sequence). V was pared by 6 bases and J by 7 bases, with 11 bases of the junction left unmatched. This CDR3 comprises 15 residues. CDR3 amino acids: CASRGTGGAKQPQHF. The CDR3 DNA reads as TGTGCCAGCAGGGGAACAGGGGGGGCTAAACAGCCCCAGCATTTT.

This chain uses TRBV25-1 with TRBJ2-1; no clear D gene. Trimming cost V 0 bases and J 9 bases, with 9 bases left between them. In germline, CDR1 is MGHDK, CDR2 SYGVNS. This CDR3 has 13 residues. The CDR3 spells CASSEYSRREQFF. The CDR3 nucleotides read TGTGCCAGCAGTGAATATTCGAGGCGTGAGCAGTTCTTC.

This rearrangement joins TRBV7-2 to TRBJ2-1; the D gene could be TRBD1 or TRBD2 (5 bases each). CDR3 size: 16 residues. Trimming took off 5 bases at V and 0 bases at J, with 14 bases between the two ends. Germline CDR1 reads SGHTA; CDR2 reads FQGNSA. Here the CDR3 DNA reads TGTGCCAGCAGCCGTGGGGGTAGCTTCTCCTACAATGAGCAGTTCTTC. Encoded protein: CASSRGGSFSYNEQFF.

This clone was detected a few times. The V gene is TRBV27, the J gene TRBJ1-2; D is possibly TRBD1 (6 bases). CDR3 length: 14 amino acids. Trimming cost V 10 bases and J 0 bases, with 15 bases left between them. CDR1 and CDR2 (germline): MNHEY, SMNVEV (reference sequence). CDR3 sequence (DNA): TGTGCCACTAAGAACAGGGAAGCTAACTATGGCTACACCTTC. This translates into CATKNREANYGYTF.

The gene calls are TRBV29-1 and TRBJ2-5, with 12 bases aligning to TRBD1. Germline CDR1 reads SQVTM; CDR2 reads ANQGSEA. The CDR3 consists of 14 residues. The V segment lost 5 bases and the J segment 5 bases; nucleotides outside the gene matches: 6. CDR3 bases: TGCAGCGTTAAGGGGACAGGGGGCGCGGAGACCCAGTACTTC. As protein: CSVKGTGGAETQYF.

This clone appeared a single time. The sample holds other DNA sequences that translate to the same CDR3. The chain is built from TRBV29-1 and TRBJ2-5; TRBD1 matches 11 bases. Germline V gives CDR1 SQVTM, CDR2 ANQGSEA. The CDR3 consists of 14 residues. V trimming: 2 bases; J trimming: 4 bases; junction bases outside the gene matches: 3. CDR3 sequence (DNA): TGCAGCGTTGAACCGGGACAGGGGGGAGAGACCCAGTACTTC. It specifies CSVEPGQGGETQYF.

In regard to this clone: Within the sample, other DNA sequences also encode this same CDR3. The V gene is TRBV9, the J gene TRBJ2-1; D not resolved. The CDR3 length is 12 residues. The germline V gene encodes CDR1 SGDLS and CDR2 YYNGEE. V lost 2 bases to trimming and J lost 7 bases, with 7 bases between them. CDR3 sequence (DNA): TGTGCCAGCAGCGTCAGTTTAAATGAGCAGTTCTTC. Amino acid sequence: CASSVSLNEQFF.

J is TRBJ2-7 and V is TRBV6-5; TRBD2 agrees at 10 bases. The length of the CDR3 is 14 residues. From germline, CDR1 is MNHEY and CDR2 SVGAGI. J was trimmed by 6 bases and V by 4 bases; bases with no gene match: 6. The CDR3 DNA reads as TGTGCCAGCAGTTTAGGGCTAGCGGGAGCCGAGCAGTACTTC. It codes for CASSLGLAGAEQYF.

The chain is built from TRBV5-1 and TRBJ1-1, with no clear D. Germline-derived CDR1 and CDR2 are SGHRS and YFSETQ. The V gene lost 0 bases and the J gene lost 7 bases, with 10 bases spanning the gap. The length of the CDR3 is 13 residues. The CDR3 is CASSLGEEIEAFF. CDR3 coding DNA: TGCGCCAGCAGCTTGGGTGAGGAAATTGAAGCTTTCTTT. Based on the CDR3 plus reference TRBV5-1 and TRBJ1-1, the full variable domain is KAGVTQTPRYLIKTRGQQVTLSCSPISGHRSVSWYQQTPGQGLQFLFEYFSETQRNKGNFPGRFSGRQFSNSRSEMNVSTLELGDSALYLCASSLGEEIEAFFGQGTRLTVV.

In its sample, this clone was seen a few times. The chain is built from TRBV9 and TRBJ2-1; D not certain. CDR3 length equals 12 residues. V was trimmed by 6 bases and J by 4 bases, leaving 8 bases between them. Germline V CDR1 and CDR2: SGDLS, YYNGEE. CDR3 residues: CASNNGYNEQFF. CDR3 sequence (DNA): TGTGCCAGCAACAACGGGTACAATGAGCAGTTCTTC.

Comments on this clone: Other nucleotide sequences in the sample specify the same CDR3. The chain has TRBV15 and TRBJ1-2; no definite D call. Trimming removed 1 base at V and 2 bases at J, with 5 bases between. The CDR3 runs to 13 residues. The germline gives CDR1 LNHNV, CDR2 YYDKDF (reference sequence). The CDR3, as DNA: TGTGCCACCAGCAGAGGAGGAAACTATGGCTACACCTTC. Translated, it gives CATSRGGNYGYTF.

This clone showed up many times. The CDR3 DNA follows: TGCGCCAGCAGCCAAGAACGTCCAGGAAGCGGCAGACGCGGTGAGCAGTTCTTC. As protein: CASSQERPGSGRRGEQFF. This chain joins TRBV4-3 and TRBJ2-1; TRBD2 is a possible D gene (5 bases). V was shortened by 0 bases and J by 9 bases, with 24 bases between the two germline ends. CDR1 is LGHNA, CDR2 YSLEER, per germline. The CDR3 spans 18 residues.

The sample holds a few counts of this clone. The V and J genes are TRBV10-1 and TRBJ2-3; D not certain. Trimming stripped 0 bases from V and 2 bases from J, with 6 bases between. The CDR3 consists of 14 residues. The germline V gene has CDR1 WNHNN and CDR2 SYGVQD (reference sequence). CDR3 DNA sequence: TGCGCCAGCAGTGAGTCCCCGGTCACAGATACGCAGTATTTT. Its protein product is CASSESPVTDTQYF.

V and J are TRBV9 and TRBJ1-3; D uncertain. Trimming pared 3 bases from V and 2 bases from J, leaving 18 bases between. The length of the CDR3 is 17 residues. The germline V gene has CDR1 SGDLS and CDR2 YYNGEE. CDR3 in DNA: TGTGCCAGCAGCGGCGGTCCGGTGGCCAGCCCTGGAAACACCATATATTTT. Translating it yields CASSGGPVASPGNTIYF.